These 27 T cell receptor beta chains originate from one sample sequenced in a study of blood T cell repertoires in COVID-19. Method: immunoSEQ multiplex PCR; TCRdb's copy keeps in-frame clones and lacks some. In the table there are approximately 150,000 clones, about 86% of which are singletons. The material sequenced was peripheral blood. Receptors originate from a woman in her 70s who had recovered from COVID-19.

This chain joins TRBV28 and TRBJ2-1; tentatively, D is TRBD2 (5 bases). Germline loops: CDR1 MDHEN, CDR2 SYDVKM. CDR3 size: 13 residues. V gave up 5 bases and J gave up 3 bases, with 8 bases separating them. The CDR3 reads CASSHRDYNEQFF. The CDR3 nucleotides are TGTGCCAGCAGTCACCGGGACTACAATGAGCAGTTCTTC.

This rearrangement joins TRBV19 to TRBJ2-3; a possible D gene is TRBD2 (5 bases). Germline CDR1 and CDR2: LNHDA and SQIVND (reference sequence). V shed 3 bases and J shed 1 base, with 11 bases lying between them. This CDR3 spans 15 amino acids. The CDR3, as DNA: TGTGCCAGTAGTATCGGCGGGTTTGGCACAGATACGCAGTATTTT. Translation gives CASSIGGFGTDTQYF.

This chain's CDR3 is CASSLGGTSGREQFF. The CDR3 nucleotides are TGTGCCAGCAGTTTAGGTGGGACTAGCGGGAGGGAGCAGTTCTTC. The rearrangement joins TRBV27 to TRBJ2-1; TRBD2 matches 15 bases. The CDR3 length is 15 residues. The germline V gene encodes CDR1 MNHEY and CDR2 SMNVEV (reference sequence). With 2 bases clipped from V and 10 bases from J, the junction kept 3 bases outside the gene matches.

V and J are TRBV5-4 and TRBJ2-1; TRBD2 matches at 8 bases. The V gene's germline CDR1 is SGHNT and CDR2 YYREEE (reference sequence). V gave up 4 bases and J gave up 7 bases; unmatched junction bases: 13. The CDR3 has 16 amino acids. The CDR3 bases are TGTGCCAGCAGCACGCAAAGCGGGAGCGTGGGGAATGAGCAGTTCTTC. The encoded protein is CASSTQSGSVGNEQFF.

The chain links TRBV6-5 to TRBJ1-5; D is unresolved. Germline V CDR1 and CDR2: MNHEY, SVGAGI. The CDR3 is 15 residues long. Trimming stripped 7 bases from V and 2 bases from J, with 15 bases between. DNA of the CDR3: TGTGCCAGCACGCCCATGGCGGGTGGCAATCAGCCCCAGCATTTT. Protein product: CASTPMAGGNQPQHF.

The rearrangement uses TRBV7-9 and TRBJ2-7; 11 bases are shared with TRBD2. The CDR3 contains 16 residues. The J segment lost 2 bases and the V segment lost 5 bases, leaving 8 bases of the junction unmatched. CDR1 SEHNR and CDR2 FQNEAQ come from the germline V gene (reference sequence). The CDR3: CASSPPTSGSPYEQYF. The CDR3 region has the DNA TGTGCCAGCAGCCCACCCACTAGCGGGAGTCCCTACGAGCAGTACTTC.

The rearrangement joins TRBV5-1 to TRBJ2-7; 10 positions match TRBD2. The CDR3 loop spans 13 amino acids. Germline CDR1 is SGHRS and CDR2 is YFSETQ. J gave up 5 bases and V 9 bases, and 8 bases lay outside the gene matches. The chain's CDR3 is CATASGSGDEQYF. The CDR3 DNA reads as TGCGCCACCGCTAGCGGGAGCGGTGACGAGCAGTACTTC.

J is TRBJ2-7 and V is TRBV19, with TRBD1 matching 10 bases. This CDR3 has 13 amino acids. Trimming removed 1 base from V and 12 bases from J; junction bases left unmatched: 6. CDR1 is LNHDA, CDR2 SQIVND, per germline (reference sequence). DNA of the CDR3: TGTGCCAGTAGTATAGGGGACAGGGGTCGTCGGTACTTC. Amino acid sequence: CASSIGDRGRRYF.

The gene calls are TRBV3-1 (or the pseudogene TRBV3-2) and TRBJ1-1; no firm D call. V shed 3 bases and J shed 8 bases, with 7 bases lying between them. The CDR3 totals 11 residues. The V gene's germline CDR1 is LGHDT and CDR2 YNNKEL (reference sequence). Here the CDR3 DNA reads TGTGCCAGCAGCCATGAACGGGAAGCTTTCTTT. It codes for CASSHEREAFF.

The chain couples TRBV5-6 to TRBJ1-1; TRBD1 might be the D (5 bases). There are 15 residues in the CDR3. The germline gives CDR1 SGHDT, CDR2 YYEEEE. Trimming pared 4 bases from V and 0 bases from J, leaving 13 bases between. The CDR3 here is CASSGPGLMNTEAFF. CDR3 bases: TGTGCCAGCAGCGGGCCAGGGCTAATGAACACTGAAGCTTTCTTT.

This clone was found a few times. In DNA form, the CDR3 reads TGTGCCAGCAGCCCGGGGGCTAGCGGGGGTCAAGAGACCCAGTACTTC. As protein: CASSPGASGGQETQYF. The chain combines TRBV5-4 with TRBJ2-5; 10 bases match TRBD2. The germline V gene has CDR1 SGHNT and CDR2 YYREEE (reference sequence). This CDR3 is built from 16 residues. J gave up 2 bases and V 4 bases, and 8 bases lay outside the gene matches.

The chain combines TRBV9 with TRBJ2-2; TRBD1 matches at 7 bases. The length of the CDR3 is 16 residues. Unmatched junction bases numbered 13, after V lost 4 bases and J lost 7 bases. CDR1 and CDR2 (germline): SGDLS, YYNGEE. CDR3 in amino acids: CASSTRTGLRFGELFF. The CDR3 bases are TGTGCCAGCAGCACCCGGACAGGATTGAGATTCGGGGAGCTGTTTTTT.

The V gene is TRBV6-4, the J gene TRBJ2-1, with 8 bases fitting TRBD1. The CDR3 length is 15 residues. Germline V CDR1 and CDR2: MRHNA, SNTAGT. Trimming cost V 2 bases and J 12 bases; bases outside gene matches: 12. The CDR3 loop reads CASSDPGTGPQGQFF. In DNA form, the CDR3 reads TGTGCCAGCAGTGACCCCGGGACAGGCCCCCAGGGGCAGTTCTTC.

The chain recombines TRBV28 with TRBJ2-7, with 8 bases matching TRBD1. V gave up 2 bases and J gave up 2 bases; unmatched junction bases: 2. The CDR3 totals 14 residues. Looked up from germline, CDR1 is MDHEN and CDR2 is SYDVKM. This CDR3 is CASSLGTGTYEQYF. CDR3 in DNA: TGTGCCAGCAGTTTAGGGACAGGCACCTACGAGCAGTACTTC.

This clone was recorded once. This chain uses TRBV7-9 with TRBJ2-3; unclear D gene. The germline V gene has CDR1 SEHNR and CDR2 FQNEAQ (reference sequence). The CDR3 is 15 residues long. The germline V and J ends were trimmed by 1 base and 2 bases, with 10 bases remaining between them. The CDR3 DNA follows: TGTGCCAGCAGCTTAGGACTTGACCCCACAGATACGCAGTATTTT. Translation: CASSLGLDPTDTQYF.

J is TRBJ1-1 and V is TRBV7-3; D gene unclear. Germline loops: CDR1 SGHTA, CDR2 FQGTGA. The CDR3 sequence is 14 residues long. V shed 4 bases and J shed 4 bases, with 13 bases lying between them. The CDR3 DNA reads TGTGCCAGCAGCTCTCTAGCGGGGTCCACTGAAGCTTTCTTT. Translation: CASSSLAGSTEAFF.

The genes are TRBV7-9 and TRBJ1-1; TRBD1 aligns across 9 bases. V trimming: 5 bases; J trimming: 3 bases; junction bases outside the gene matches: 13. The CDR3 length is 17 residues. Germline V gene sequence: CDR1 SEHNR, CDR2 FQNEAQ (reference sequence). DNA of the CDR3: TGTGCCAGCAGCCCACCAACAGACAGGGGGGAAGACACTGAAGCTTTCTTT. Its protein product is CASSPPTDRGEDTEAFF.

The V call is TRBV4-2, the J call TRBJ1-6; TRBD1 matches 11 bases. The CDR3 contains 18 residues. V lost 1 base and J lost 1; bases outside the gene matches: 3. The V gene's germline CDR1 is LGHNA and CDR2 YNFKEQ. CDR3 DNA: TGTGCCAGCAGCCAAGGGACAGGGGGCGCGTCCTATAATTCACCCCTCCACTTT. Its protein product is CASSQGTGGASYNSPLHF.

A single count supports this clone. The V call is TRBV2, the J call TRBJ2-7; tentative D call: TRBD1 (6 bases). The V gene lost 4 bases and the J gene lost 7 bases, with 14 bases spanning the gap. Looked up from germline, CDR1 is SNHLY and CDR2 is FYNNEI. The CDR3 runs 13 residues. CDR3 DNA: TGTGCCAGCAGTGGGGGGCTGCGACGGGAGCAGTACTTC. It codes for CASSGGLRREQYF.

This clone has just one count. The genes are TRBV19 and TRBJ1-1; a weak D match, TRBD1 (6 bases). The CDR3 has 15 residues. Per the germline V gene, CDR1 is LNHDA and CDR2 is SQIVND (reference sequence). V shed 4 bases and J shed 1 base, with 13 bases lying between them. The CDR3 loop reads CASSTTGYPNTEAFF. The CDR3 bases are TGTGCCAGTAGTACCACAGGGTACCCGAACACTGAAGCTTTCTTT.

V and J are TRBV7-9 and TRBJ1-5; possible D gene TRBD1, 6 bases. This CDR3 contains 15 residues. With 4 bases removed from V and 9 bases from J, the gap between germline ends came to 19 bases. Germline V gene sequence: CDR1 SEHNR, CDR2 FQNEAQ (reference sequence). The CDR3 loop is CASSSDSHPSGPQHF. The CDR3 DNA sequence: TGTGCCAGCAGCTCGGACAGCCACCCGTCGGGGCCCCAGCATTTT.

This sequence joins TRBV3-1 (or the pseudogene TRBV3-2) and TRBJ1-2; D unclear. V was pared by 4 bases and J by 0 bases, with 12 bases between. Germline-derived CDR1 and CDR2 are LGHDT and YNNKEL (reference sequence). CDR3 length equals 15 residues. CDR3 in amino acids: CASSPVGRTNYGYTF. CDR3 nucleotide sequence: TGTGCCAGCAGCCCCGTCGGGAGGACTAACTATGGCTACACCTTC.

This clone came up once. The rearrangement joins TRBV7-9 to TRBJ2-2; maybe TRBD1 (6 bases). This CDR3 is 13 amino acids long. Trimming took 11 bases from V and 6 from J, leaving 16 bases between them. Germline V gene data show CDR1 as SEHNR and CDR2 as FQNEAQ (reference sequence). CDR3 sequence reads: CALYDPGAGELFF. The CDR3 bases are TGTGCCCTCTATGACCCAGGGGCCGGGGAGCTGTTTTTT.

This rearrangement joins TRBV11-2 to TRBJ2-1; 9 bases are shared with TRBD2. The germline V gene has CDR1 SGHAT and CDR2 FQNNGV. This CDR3 comprises 15 residues. The J segment lost 9 bases and the V segment lost 2 bases, leaving 8 bases of the junction unmatched. CDR3 in DNA: TGTGCCAGCAGCTTACCCCAGGGCGGGGGGGGTGAGCAGTTCTTC. The encoded protein is CASSLPQGGGGEQFF.

J is TRBJ2-3 and V is TRBV24-1; 8 nucleotides match TRBD2. Looked up from germline, CDR1 is KGHDR and CDR2 is SFDVKD. Trimming cost V 9 bases and J 2 bases; bases outside gene matches: 9. This CDR3 comprises 15 residues. The DNA for the CDR3 is TGTGCCACCGGGCCGAGCGGGGGACACACAGATACGCAGTATTTT. As protein: CATGPSGGHTDTQYF.

V and J are TRBV27 and TRBJ2-7, with D maybe TRBD2 (6 bases). CDR3 length: 18 amino acids. From germline, CDR1 is MNHEY and CDR2 SMNVEV (reference sequence). Trimming stripped 3 bases from V and 1 base from J, with 22 bases between. The CDR3 bases are TGTGCCAGCAGTTTCCAGCTCCCCGTGAGCGGGTATTCCTACGAGCAGTACTTC. The encoded protein is CASSFQLPVSGYSYEQYF.

V gene TRBV5-1 combines with J gene TRBJ2-7, with D maybe TRBD2 (5 bases). Germline V CDR1 and CDR2: SGHRS, YFSETQ. Trimming removed 0 bases from V and 4 bases from J, with 8 bases in between. The CDR3 is made up of 13 amino acids. This CDR3 is CASSLGAGYEQYF. The CDR3 DNA is TGCGCCAGCAGCTTGGGGGCGGGTTACGAGCAGTACTTC.